This is a list of T cell receptor beta chains from one sample in a study of early T cells in non-severe SARS-CoV-2 infection. TCRdb independently ran MiXCR on the 5' RACE reads; one entry per CDR3 protein. The table includes about 80,000 distinct CDR3 sequences, about 9.6% detected once. The sequencing input was whole blood. These TCRs come from an adult who was a healthcare worker with PCR-confirmed SARS-CoV-2 infection or an uninfected control (not recorded which). CDR3s include the opening cysteine and the closing phenylalanine or tryptophan. Each record gives: J gene, clone size, D gene, V gene, CDR3 protein, CDR3 DNA. D genes are given only for firm matches. Clone size is not always given. Where it is, it says once, few, many or a class for expanded clones.

TRBJ1-5 many . TRBV30 CAWSVQGNQPQHF TGTGCCTGGAGTGTACAGGGCAATCAGCCCCAGCATTTT
TRBJ1-2 . . TRBV3-2 CASSQSWTGGSYGYTF TGTGCCAGCAGCCAATCCTGGACAGGGGGAAGCTATGGCTACACCTTC
TRBJ2-2 many . TRBV20-1 CSASPAGLGGELFF TGCAGTGCATCCCCTGCTGGCCTTGGCGGGGAGCTGTTTTTT
TRBJ2-6 many TRBD1 TRBV5-1 CASSWGQPSSSGANVLTF TGCGCCAGCAGCTGGGGACAGCCCAGCAGCTCTGGGGCCAACGTCCTGACTTTC
TRBJ2-2 few . TRBV5-4 CASSWDANTGELFF TGTGCCAGCAGCTGGGACGCGAACACCGGGGAGCTGTTTTTT
TRBJ1-5 few TRBD1 TRBV5-1 CASSVDRGQPQHF TGCGCCAGCAGCGTGGACAGGGGACAGCCCCAGCATTTT
TRBJ2-1 . . TRBV9 CASSVDQRTYNEQFF TGTGCCAGCAGCGTAGACCAGCGAACCTACAATGAGCAGTTCTTC
TRBJ2-5 many . TRBV10-3 CAISESEETQYF TGTGCCATCAGTGAGTCGGAGGAGACCCAGTACTTC
TRBJ2-7 many TRBD2 TRBV3-1 CASRQGLAVYEQYF TGTGCCAGCAGGCAGGGACTAGCGGTCTACGAGCAGTACTTC
TRBJ2-3 few TRBD1 TRBV7-2 CASSYGQGTDTQYF TGTGCCAGCAGCTATGGACAGGGAACAGATACGCAGTATTTT
TRBJ2-3 . . TRBV12-3/TRBV12-4 CASDSGYTDTQYF TGTGCCAGCGATAGCGGTTACACAGATACGCAGTATTTT
TRBJ2-7 few . TRBV27 CASSLRGQGTGEQYF TGTGCCAGCAGTTTAAGGGGCCAGGGGACGGGAGAGCAGTACTTC
TRBJ2-7 many . TRBV28 CASSFSTRIYEQYF TGTGCCAGCAGTTTCTCTACTCGCATCTACGAGCAGTACTTC
TRBJ1-4 few . TRBV7-2 CASSGSGRTNEKLFF TGTGCCAGCAGCGGGAGCGGGAGAACTAATGAAAAACTGTTTTTT
TRBJ2-7 . TRBD2 TRBV28 CASGAGGGDEQYF TGTGCCAGCGGGGCGGGAGGCGGAGACGAGCAGTACTTC
TRBJ1-5 . TRBD1 TRBV20-1 CSARTGRDQPQHF TGCAGTGCTAGGACAGGGAGGGATCAGCCCCAGCATTTT
TRBJ1-6 few . TRBV28 CASSRTDSNNSPLHF TGTGCCAGCAGTCGGACCGACTCTAATAATTCACCCCTCCACTTT
TRBJ2-1 . . TRBV7-2 CASSFRPTNEQFF TGTGCCAGCAGCTTCCGACCTACCAATGAGCAGTTCTTC
TRBJ1-6 few TRBD1 TRBV7-2 CASSSRDRIGSSPLHF TGTGCCAGCAGCTCCAGGGACAGGATCGGATCGTCACCCCTCCACTTT
TRBJ2-1 many . TRBV3-1 CASSQVLLAGGNEQFF TGTGCCAGCAGCCAAGTTCTACTAGCTGGAGGCAATGAGCAGTTCTTC
TRBJ2-3 many . TRBV4-1 CASSQEVAFTDTQYF TGCGCCAGCAGCCAAGAGGTAGCCTTCACAGATACGCAGTATTTT
TRBJ2-7 many TRBD2 TRBV20-1 CSASSGLAGGTYEQYF TGCAGTGCTAGCTCTGGACTAGCGGGTGGAACCTACGAGCAGTACTTC
TRBJ2-1 . TRBD2 TRBV7-6 CASSHLAGSNEQFF TGTGCCAGCAGCCACCTAGCGGGGTCCAATGAGCAGTTCTTC
TRBJ1-4 . . TRBV20-1 CSASRQSGEKLFF TGCAGTGCTAGTCGACAGTCGGGGGAAAAACTGTTTTTT
TRBJ2-5 few . TRBV5-1 CASTVEGQGGTQYF TGCGCCAGCACGGTTGAAGGACAAGGGGGGACCCAGTACTTC
TRBJ2-2 . TRBD1 TRBV12-3/TRBV12-4 CASRPGQGRTGELFF TGTGCCAGCAGACCCGGACAGGGGAGGACCGGGGAGCTGTTTTTT
TRBJ2-7 few . TRBV20-1 CSASRQGVVQYF TGCAGTGCTAGCCGCCAGGGAGTAGTGCAGTACTTC
TRBJ1-5 few TRBD1 TRBV6-1 CASSKRTGPNQPQHF TGTGCCAGCAGTAAAAGGACAGGCCCTAATCAGCCCCAGCATTTT
TRBJ2-2 many . TRBV27 CASSLFDRQELFF TGTGCCAGCAGTTTGTTCGACAGGCAAGAGCTGTTTTTT
TRBJ2-1 once TRBD2 TRBV5-6 CASSSDTSGVLDEQFF TGTGCCAGCAGCTCAGATACTAGCGGGGTTCTGGATGAGCAGTTCTTC
TRBJ2-7 many . TRBV7-8 CASSTGPYYEQYF TGTGCCAGCAGCACCGGACCGTACTACGAGCAGTACTTC
TRBJ1-5 many . TRBV28 CASNQRGIAQGQPQHF TGTGCCAGCAACCAAAGGGGCATAGCCCAGGGTCAGCCCCAGCATTTT
TRBJ2-1 . . TRBV29-1 CSVESSSSLWEQFF TGCAGCGTTGAATCCTCCTCTAGCTTGTGGGAGCAGTTCTTC
TRBJ2-7 . . TRBV12-3/TRBV12-4 CVSSQGVYEQYF TGTGTCAGCAGCCAGGGAGTCTACGAGCAGTACTTC
TRBJ1-1 few . TRBV6-2/TRBV6-3 CASSQGPEAFF TGTGCCAGCAGCCAGGGTCCCGAAGCTTTCTTT
TRBJ2-5 few . TRBV3-1 CASSQDRTSQYF TGTGCCAGCAGCCAAGATCGGACATCTCAGTACTTC
TRBJ2-2 . TRBD2 TRBV10-3 CATARTSGRLADTGELFF TGTGCCACCGCCCGGACTAGCGGGAGACTAGCGGACACCGGGGAGCTGTTTTTT
TRBJ1-6 many . TRBV7-8 CASSLGGNWNSPLHF TGTGCCAGCAGCTTGGGGGGTAACTGGAATTCACCCCTCCACTTT
TRBJ1-4 few . TRBV10-3 CASSGTRNEKLFF TGTGCCTCTTCGGGGACACGTAATGAAAAACTGTTTTTT
TRBJ2-3 . . TRBV7-6 CASSLDGTRTDTQYF TGTGCCAGCAGCTTAGACGGGACTCGCACAGATACGCAGTATTTT
TRBJ2-1 few . TRBV6-5 CASRVEEQFF TGTGCCAGCAGGGTGGAGGAGCAGTTCTTC
TRBJ1-4 many . TRBV7-9 CASSDSENEKLFF TGTGCCAGCAGCGACAGCGAGAATGAAAAACTGTTTTTT
TRBJ1-4 few . TRBV4-2 CASSPDPTRLFF TGTGCCAGCAGCCCGGATCCCACCCGGCTGTTTTTT
TRBJ1-1 . . TRBV14 CASSRKPNTEAFF TGTGCCAGCAGCCGCAAGCCGAACACTGAAGCTTTCTTT
TRBJ1-1 many TRBD1 TRBV7-9 CASSSPITGVNTEAFF TGTGCCAGCAGCTCACCAATCACAGGGGTGAACACTGAAGCTTTCTTT
TRBJ1-1 many . TRBV5-1 CASSMEGGIVTEAFF TGCGCCAGCAGCATGGAGGGGGGTATAGTGACTGAAGCTTTCTTT
TRBJ2-1 few . TRBV9 CASSVGGRGINEQFF TGTGCCAGCAGCGTAGGAGGGCGAGGGATCAATGAGCAGTTCTTC
TRBJ2-1 many TRBD2 TRBV7-2 CASSFGLAGYNEQFF TGTGCCAGCAGCTTCGGCCTAGCGGGATACAATGAGCAGTTCTTC
TRBJ2-7 many TRBD1 TRBV28 CASSPRTGFSYEQYF TGTGCCAGCAGTCCCAGGACAGGGTTTTCCTACGAGCAGTACTTC
TRBJ2-1 many . TRBV12-3/TRBV12-4 CASRRVDEQFF TGTGCCAGCAGACGGGTCGATGAGCAGTTCTTC